Listed below are T cell receptor beta chains from one sample, sequenced in a study of PD-L1 blockade in urothelial cancer. Measured with immunoSEQ multiplex PCR; TCRdb has only the in-frame clones, and not every one. The table lists roughly 39,000 clones, around 89% of them singletons. Sequenced here: PBMCs, sampled around atezolizumab (anti-PD-L1) treatment. These receptors were obtained from a man between 60 and 70 years old with urothelial cancer. The CDR3 runs from the conserved cysteine through the conserved F or W. The D gene is left open where the match is weak. A row's size may be missing; if present it is once, few, many or a size class.

D gene: NA
J gene: TRBJ2-5
V gene: TRBV6-5
clone size: NA
CDR3 protein: CASSRQETQYF
CDR3 DNA: TGTGCCAGCAGTCGTCAGGAGACCCAGTACTTC

D gene: NA
J gene: TRBJ2-7
V gene: TRBV9
clone size: NA
CDR3 protein: CASSVELDHEQYF
CDR3 DNA: TGTGCCAGCAGCGTAGAACTAGACCACGAGCAGTACTTC

D gene: NA
J gene: TRBJ2-5
V gene: TRBV6-1
clone size: NA
CDR3 protein: CASGGETQYF
CDR3 DNA: TGTGCCAGCGGCGGGGAGACCCAGTACTTC

D gene: TRBD1
J gene: TRBJ1-5
V gene: TRBV25-1
clone size: NA
CDR3 protein: CASSAGQGYQPQHF
CDR3 DNA: TGTGCCAGCAGTGCCGGACAGGGGTATCAGCCCCAGCATTTT

D gene: NA
J gene: TRBJ1-5
V gene: TRBV2
clone size: once
CDR3 protein: CASIQGRNQPQHF
CDR3 DNA: TGTGCCAGTATCCAGGGGCGCAATCAGCCCCAGCATTTT

D gene: NA
J gene: TRBJ2-3
V gene: TRBV6-1
clone size: NA
CDR3 protein: CASSEGGLALTDTQYF
CDR3 DNA: TGTGCCAGCAGTGAAGGTGGCCTAGCGCTCACAGATACGCAGTATTTT

D gene: NA
J gene: TRBJ2-3
V gene: TRBV25-1
clone size: NA
CDR3 protein: CASSDDRSTDTQYF
CDR3 DNA: TGTGCCAGCAGCGACGACAGGAGCACAGATACGCAGTATTTT

D gene: TRBD1
J gene: TRBJ2-1
V gene: TRBV6-5
clone size: NA
CDR3 protein: CASSPTGFGNEQFF
CDR3 DNA: TGTGCCAGCAGCCCGACAGGGTTCGGCAATGAGCAGTTCTTC

D gene: TRBD2
J gene: TRBJ2-3
V gene: TRBV2
clone size: NA
CDR3 protein: CASSGRGGSDTQYF
CDR3 DNA: TGTGCCAGCAGTGGGCGGGGGGGCTCAGATACGCAGTATTTT

D gene: NA
J gene: TRBJ2-3
V gene: TRBV4-2
clone size: NA
CDR3 protein: CASSVAGAGEDTQYF
CDR3 DNA: TGTGCCAGCAGCGTTGCCGGGGCAGGGGAAGATACGCAGTATTTT

D gene: NA
J gene: TRBJ1-3
V gene: TRBV4-1
clone size: NA
CDR3 protein: CASSQDRGAGAGNTIYF
CDR3 DNA: TGCGCCAGCAGCCAAGATCGGGGGGCAGGGGCTGGAAACACCATATATTTT

D gene: NA
J gene: TRBJ1-1
V gene: TRBV28
clone size: once
CDR3 protein: CASSPYGVNTEAFF
CDR3 DNA: TGTGCCAGCAGTCCCTACGGGGTAAATACTGAAGCTTTCTTT

D gene: TRBD1
J gene: TRBJ1-2
V gene: TRBV5-1
clone size: NA
CDR3 protein: CASSLGTGGNYGYTF
CDR3 DNA: TGCGCCAGCAGCTTGGGGACAGGGGGTAACTATGGCTACACCTTC

D gene: NA
J gene: TRBJ2-7
V gene: TRBV5-1
clone size: NA
CDR3 protein: CASSLEGVSLYEQYF
CDR3 DNA: TGCGCCAGCAGCCTGGAGGGGGTCAGCCTCTACGAGCAGTACTTC

D gene: TRBD1
J gene: TRBJ1-5
V gene: TRBV19
clone size: NA
CDR3 protein: CATLGLQGGASNQPQHF
CDR3 DNA: TGTGCCACCCTGGGGTTACAAGGGGGCGCGAGCAATCAGCCCCAGCATTTT

D gene: TRBD1
J gene: TRBJ2-1
V gene: TRBV7-3
clone size: NA
CDR3 protein: CASSDGTGEQFF
CDR3 DNA: TGTGCCAGCAGCGATGGGACAGGTGAGCAGTTCTTC

D gene: TRBD2
J gene: TRBJ2-1
V gene: TRBV5-1
clone size: NA
CDR3 protein: CASSFTSGRASYNEQFF
CDR3 DNA: TGCGCCAGCAGCTTTACTAGCGGGAGGGCCTCCTACAATGAGCAGTTCTTC

D gene: TRBD2
J gene: TRBJ2-4
V gene: TRBV6-5
clone size: NA
CDR3 protein: CASSPDRLARRYF
CDR3 DNA: TGTGCCAGCAGTCCCGATAGACTAGCGCGAAGGTACTTC

D gene: NA
J gene: TRBJ2-7
V gene: TRBV5-4
clone size: NA
CDR3 protein: CASSLEDIVIHEQYF
CDR3 DNA: TGTGCCAGCAGCTTGGAAGATATAGTTATCCACGAGCAGTACTTC

D gene: TRBD2
J gene: TRBJ2-1
V gene: TRBV5-1
clone size: NA
CDR3 protein: CASSLLAGSYNEQFF
CDR3 DNA: TGCGCCAGCAGCCTCCTAGCGGGGTCCTACAATGAGCAGTTCTTC

D gene: TRBD2
J gene: TRBJ2-2
V gene: TRBV5-1
clone size: NA
CDR3 protein: CASSSRGDSWLTGELFF
CDR3 DNA: TGCGCCAGCAGCTCGCGGGGGGACTCTTGGTTGACCGGGGAGCTGTTTTTT

D gene: NA
J gene: TRBJ2-5
V gene: TRBV4-2
clone size: NA
CDR3 protein: CASSQAGEQETQYF
CDR3 DNA: TGTGCCAGCAGCCAGGCAGGGGAACAAGAGACCCAGTACTTC

D gene: NA
J gene: TRBJ2-7
V gene: TRBV28
clone size: NA
CDR3 protein: CASSHYEQYF
CDR3 DNA: TGTGCCAGCAGCCACTACGAGCAGTACTTC

D gene: TRBD1
J gene: TRBJ2-1
V gene: TRBV5-1
clone size: NA
CDR3 protein: CASSLALQGGSYNEQFF
CDR3 DNA: TGCGCCAGCAGCTTGGCCTTACAGGGGGGATCCTACAATGAGCAGTTCTTC

D gene: NA
J gene: TRBJ1-1
V gene: TRBV2
clone size: NA
CDR3 protein: CASSERGMNTEAFF
CDR3 DNA: TGTGCCAGCAGTGAACGGGGGATGAACACTGAAGCTTTCTTT

D gene: NA
J gene: TRBJ1-1
V gene: TRBV5-1
clone size: NA
CDR3 protein: CASSLASNTEAFF
CDR3 DNA: TGCGCCAGCAGCTTGGCTAGTAACACTGAAGCTTTCTTT

D gene: TRBD2
J gene: TRBJ2-5
V gene: TRBV18
clone size: NA
CDR3 protein: CASSGTSGTQYF
CDR3 DNA: TGTGCCAGCTCCGGGACTAGCGGGACCCAGTACTTC

D gene: TRBD2
J gene: TRBJ2-3
V gene: TRBV6-1
clone size: few
CDR3 protein: CASSEKAGGPDTQYF
CDR3 DNA: TGTGCCAGCAGTGAGAAGGCGGGAGGGCCCGATACGCAGTATTTT

D gene: TRBD1
J gene: TRBJ2-1
V gene: TRBV6-1
clone size: NA
CDR3 protein: CASSESPGQGPPSGTEQFF
CDR3 DNA: TGTGCCAGCAGTGAGTCCCCGGGACAGGGTCCCCCGAGCGGCACTGAGCAGTTCTTC

D gene: TRBD1
J gene: TRBJ2-1
V gene: TRBV6-1
clone size: NA
CDR3 protein: CASKRQGADEQFF
CDR3 DNA: TGTGCCAGCAAGAGGCAGGGGGCTGATGAGCAGTTCTTC

D gene: TRBD1
J gene: TRBJ2-2
V gene: TRBV18
clone size: NA
CDR3 protein: CASSPQGQTGELFF
CDR3 DNA: TGTGCCAGCTCACCACAGGGACAGACCGGGGAGCTGTTTTTT